The present T cell receptor beta chain was sequenced within a study of CD8 T cells in Susac syndrome. The CDR3 consists of 16 residues. The germline V and J ends were trimmed by 4 bases and 1 base, with 14 bases remaining between them. The germline V gene has CDR1 SQVTM and CDR2 ANQGSEA. Both CD4+ and CD8+ T cells were negatively isolated, and TEMRA cells underwent FACS enrichment. With random hexamers, reverse transcription was performed on about 0.45 to 1 ug of RNA. It was immunoSEQ multiplex PCR that amplified TCR beta CDR3 across 54 Vbeta and 13 Jbeta. TCRdb re-derived calls from the immunoSEQ multiplex PCR reads in MiXCR, one entry per CDR3 protein. The data hold 120,000 to 150,000 distinct CDR3 sequences, with approximately 95% observed a single time.

This chain links TRBV29-1 with TRBJ2-6, with unresolved D. This receptor was identified in a human donor with multiple sclerosis. The sequenced sample was CD4+ T cells from PBMCs. CDR3 sequence reads: CSVGNLGVSGANVLTF. The CDR3 DNA follows: TGCAGCGTTGGAAATTTGGGTGTTTCTGGGGCCAACGTCCTGACTTTC.